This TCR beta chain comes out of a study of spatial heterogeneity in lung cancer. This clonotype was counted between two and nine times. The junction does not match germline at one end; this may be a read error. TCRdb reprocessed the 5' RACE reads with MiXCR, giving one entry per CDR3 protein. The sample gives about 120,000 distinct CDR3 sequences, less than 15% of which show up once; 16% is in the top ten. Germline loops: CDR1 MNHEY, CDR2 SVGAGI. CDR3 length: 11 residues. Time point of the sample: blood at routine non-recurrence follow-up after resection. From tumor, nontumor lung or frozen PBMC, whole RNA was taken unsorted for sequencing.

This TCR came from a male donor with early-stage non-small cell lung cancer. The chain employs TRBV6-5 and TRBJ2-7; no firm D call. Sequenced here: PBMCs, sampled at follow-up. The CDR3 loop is CASSYSGIWDF. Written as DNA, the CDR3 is TGTGCCAGCAGTTACTCGGGGATATGGGACTTC.